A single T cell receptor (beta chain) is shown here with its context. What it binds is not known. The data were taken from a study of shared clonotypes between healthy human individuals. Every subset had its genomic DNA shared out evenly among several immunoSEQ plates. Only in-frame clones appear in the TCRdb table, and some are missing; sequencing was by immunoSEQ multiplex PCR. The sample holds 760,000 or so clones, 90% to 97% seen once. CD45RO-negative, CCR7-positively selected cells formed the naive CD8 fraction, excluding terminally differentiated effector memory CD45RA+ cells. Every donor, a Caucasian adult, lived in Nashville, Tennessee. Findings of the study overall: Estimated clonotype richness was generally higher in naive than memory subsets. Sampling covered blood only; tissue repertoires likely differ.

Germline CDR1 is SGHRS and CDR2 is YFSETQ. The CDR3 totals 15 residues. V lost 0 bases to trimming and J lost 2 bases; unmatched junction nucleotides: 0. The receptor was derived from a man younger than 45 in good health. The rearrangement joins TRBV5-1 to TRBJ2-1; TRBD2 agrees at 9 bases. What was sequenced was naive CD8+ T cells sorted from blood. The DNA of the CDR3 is TGCGCCAGCAGCTTGGGCGGGAGGGCCTACAATGAGCAGTTCTTC. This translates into CASSLGGRAYNEQFF.